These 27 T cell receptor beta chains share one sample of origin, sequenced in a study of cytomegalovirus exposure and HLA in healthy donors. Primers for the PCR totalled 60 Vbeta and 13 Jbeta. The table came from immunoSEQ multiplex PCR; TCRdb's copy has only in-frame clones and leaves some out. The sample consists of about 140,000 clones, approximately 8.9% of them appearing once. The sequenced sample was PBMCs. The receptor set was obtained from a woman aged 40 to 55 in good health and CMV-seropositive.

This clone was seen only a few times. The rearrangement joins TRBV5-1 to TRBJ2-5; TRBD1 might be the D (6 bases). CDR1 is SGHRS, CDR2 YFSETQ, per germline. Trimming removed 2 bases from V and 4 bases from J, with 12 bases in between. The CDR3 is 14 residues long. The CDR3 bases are TGCGCCAGCAGCTTCGCGACAGGCTTAGAGACCCAGTACTTC. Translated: CASSFATGLETQYF.

The CDR3 loop is CASSQTGNYGYTF. The CDR3 DNA is TGCGCCAGCAGTCAAACAGGTAACTATGGCTACACCTTC. The chain has TRBV5-1 and TRBJ1-2; TRBD1 might be the D (5 bases). Between the trimmed V and J ends, which lost 5 bases and 1 base, there was a span of 9 bases. This CDR3 has 13 amino acids. CDR1 is SGHRS, CDR2 YFSETQ, per germline.

The DNA of the CDR3 is TGTGCCAGCAGGCCCCGGACAGGGGTAATCACTGAAGCTTTCTTT. Translated: CASRPRTGVITEAFF. The chain has TRBV5-6 and TRBJ1-1, with 9 nucleotides matching TRBD1. The CDR3 runs to 15 residues. The germline gives CDR1 SGHDT, CDR2 YYEEEE. Trimming at V came to 5 bases and at J to 4 bases, leaving 9 bases not matched to a gene. Filled out from reference TRBV5-6 and TRBJ1-1, the complete variable domain reads DAGVTQSPTHLIKTRGQQVTLRCSPKSGHDTVSWYQQALGQGPQFIFQYYEEEERQRGNFPDRFSGHQFPNYSSELNVNALLLGDSALYLCASRPRTGVITEAFFGQGTRLTVV.

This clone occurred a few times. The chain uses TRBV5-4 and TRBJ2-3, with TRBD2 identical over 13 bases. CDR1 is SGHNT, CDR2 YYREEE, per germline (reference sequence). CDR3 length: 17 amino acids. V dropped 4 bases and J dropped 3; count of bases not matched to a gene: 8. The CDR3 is CASSQELAGGRTDTQYF. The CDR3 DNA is TGTGCCAGCAGCCAAGAACTAGCGGGGGGGAGGACAGATACGCAGTATTTT.

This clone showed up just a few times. The CDR3 spells CASSYILGQGRETQYF. In DNA, the CDR3 is TGTGCCAGCAGTTACATCTTGGGACAGGGGCGCGAGACCCAGTACTTC. The J gene is TRBJ2-5, the V gene TRBV6-5; TRBD1 agrees at 10 bases. Germline V lookup: CDR1 MNHEY, CDR2 SVGAGI. The J segment lost 5 bases and the V segment lost 2 bases, leaving 8 bases of the junction unmatched. CDR3 size: 16 residues.

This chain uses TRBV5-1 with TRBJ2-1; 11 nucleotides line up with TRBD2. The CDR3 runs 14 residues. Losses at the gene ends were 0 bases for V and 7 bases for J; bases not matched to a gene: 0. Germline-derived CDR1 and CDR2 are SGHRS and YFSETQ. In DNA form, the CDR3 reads TGCGCCAGCAGCTTGGGGACTAGCGGGAATGAGCAGTTCTTC. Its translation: CASSLGTSGNEQFF.

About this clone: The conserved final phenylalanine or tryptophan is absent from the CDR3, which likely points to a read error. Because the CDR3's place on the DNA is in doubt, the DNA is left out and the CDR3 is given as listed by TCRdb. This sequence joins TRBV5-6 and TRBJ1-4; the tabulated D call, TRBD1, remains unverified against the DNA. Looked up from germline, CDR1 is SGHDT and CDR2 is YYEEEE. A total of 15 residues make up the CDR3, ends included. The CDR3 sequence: CASSGPGTGNKKMFL.

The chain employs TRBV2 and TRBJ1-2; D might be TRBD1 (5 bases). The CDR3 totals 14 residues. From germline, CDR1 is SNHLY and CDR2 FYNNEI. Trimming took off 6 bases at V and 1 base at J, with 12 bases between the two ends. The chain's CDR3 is CASSVTTVNYGYTF. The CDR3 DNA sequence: TGTGCCAGCAGCGTGACGACAGTTAACTATGGCTACACCTTC.

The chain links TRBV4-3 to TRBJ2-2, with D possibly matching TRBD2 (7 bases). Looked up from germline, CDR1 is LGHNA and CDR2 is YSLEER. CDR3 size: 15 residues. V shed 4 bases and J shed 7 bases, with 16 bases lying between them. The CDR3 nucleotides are TGCGCCAGCAGCCTGGACAGTGGGGGGGGCGGGGAGCTGTTTTTT. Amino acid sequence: CASSLDSGGGGELFF.

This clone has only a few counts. CDR3 nucleotides: TGCGCCAGCAGCCTACGGGTCACAGGGGACTACGAGCAGTACTTC. This codes for CASSLRVTGDYEQYF. The chain has TRBV4-1 and TRBJ2-7, with 7 positions matching TRBD1. CDR3 length equals 15 residues. Germline V gene sequence: CDR1 MGHRA, CDR2 YSYEKL. The V and J ends lost 4 bases and 3 bases, in that order; junction bases with no gene match: 9.

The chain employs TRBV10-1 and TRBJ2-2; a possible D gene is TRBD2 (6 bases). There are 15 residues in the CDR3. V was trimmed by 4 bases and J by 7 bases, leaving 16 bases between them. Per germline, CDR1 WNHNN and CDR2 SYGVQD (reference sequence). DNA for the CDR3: TGCGCCAGCAGTGGGTCATCTGTCGGGGGCGGGGAGCTGTTTTTT. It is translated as CASSGSSVGGGELFF.

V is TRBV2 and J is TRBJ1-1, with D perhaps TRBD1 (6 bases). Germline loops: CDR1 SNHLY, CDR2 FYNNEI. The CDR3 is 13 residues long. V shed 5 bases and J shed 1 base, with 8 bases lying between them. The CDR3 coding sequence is TGTGCCAGCAGTTCGGACAGGAACACTGAAGCTTTCTTT. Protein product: CASSSDRNTEAFF.

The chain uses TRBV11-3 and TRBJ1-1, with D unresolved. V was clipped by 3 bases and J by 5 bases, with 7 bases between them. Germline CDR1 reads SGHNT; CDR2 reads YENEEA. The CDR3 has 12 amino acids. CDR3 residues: CASSFTGTEAFF. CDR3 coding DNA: TGTGCCAGCAGCTTTACGGGAACTGAAGCTTTCTTT.

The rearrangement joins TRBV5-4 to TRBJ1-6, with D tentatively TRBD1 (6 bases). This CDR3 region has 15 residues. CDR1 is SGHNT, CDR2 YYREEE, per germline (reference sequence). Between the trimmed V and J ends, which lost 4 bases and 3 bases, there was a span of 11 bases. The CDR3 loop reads CASSPDRFYNSPLHF. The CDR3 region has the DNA TGTGCCAGCAGCCCGGACAGATTCTATAATTCACCCCTCCACTTT.

The CDR3 DNA is TGCGCCAGCAGCTTACCGGGACAGGGGTCCGAGCAGTACTTC. Amino acids: CASSLPGQGSEQYF. V gene TRBV5-1 combines with J gene TRBJ2-7, with 10 bases lining up with TRBD1. The CDR3 runs to 14 residues. V trimming: 2 bases; J trimming: 6 bases; junction bases outside the gene matches: 5. Germline V gives CDR1 SGHRS, CDR2 YFSETQ.

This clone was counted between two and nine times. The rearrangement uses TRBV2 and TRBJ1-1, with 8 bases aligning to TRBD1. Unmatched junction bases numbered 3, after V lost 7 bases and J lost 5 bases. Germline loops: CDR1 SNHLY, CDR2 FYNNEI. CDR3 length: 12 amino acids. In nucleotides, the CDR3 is TGTGCCAGCAATAGACAGGGGACTGAAGCTTTCTTT. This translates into CASNRQGTEAFF.

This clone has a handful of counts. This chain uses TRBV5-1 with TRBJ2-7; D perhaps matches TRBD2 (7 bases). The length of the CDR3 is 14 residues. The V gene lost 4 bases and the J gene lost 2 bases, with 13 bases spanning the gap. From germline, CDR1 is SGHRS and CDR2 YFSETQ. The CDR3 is CASSRGAVAYEQYF. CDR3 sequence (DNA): TGCGCCAGCAGCCGGGGGGCAGTAGCCTACGAGCAGTACTTC. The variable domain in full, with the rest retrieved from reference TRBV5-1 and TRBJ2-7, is KAGVTQTPRYLIKTRGQQVTLSCSPISGHRSVSWYQQTPGQGLQFLFEYFSETQRNKGNFPGRFSGRQFSNSRSEMNVSTLELGDSALYLCASSRGAVAYEQYFGPGTRLTVT.

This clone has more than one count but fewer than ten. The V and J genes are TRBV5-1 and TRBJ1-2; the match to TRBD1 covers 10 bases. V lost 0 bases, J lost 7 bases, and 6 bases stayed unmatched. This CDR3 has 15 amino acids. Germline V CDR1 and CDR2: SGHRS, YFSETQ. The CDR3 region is CASSLEGTGEGGYTF. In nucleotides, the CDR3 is TGCGCCAGCAGCTTGGAAGGGACAGGGGAAGGTGGCTACACCTTC. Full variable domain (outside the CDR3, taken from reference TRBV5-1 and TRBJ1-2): KAGVTQTPRYLIKTRGQQVTLSCSPISGHRSVSWYQQTPGQGLQFLFEYFSETQRNKGNFPGRFSGRQFSNSRSEMNVSTLELGDSALYLCASSLEGTGEGGYTFGSGTRLTVV.

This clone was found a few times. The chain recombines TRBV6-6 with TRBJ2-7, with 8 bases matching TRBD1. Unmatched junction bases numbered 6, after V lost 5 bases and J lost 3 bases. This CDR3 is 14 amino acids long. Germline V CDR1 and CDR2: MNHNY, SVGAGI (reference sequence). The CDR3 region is CASSLQGGIYEQYF. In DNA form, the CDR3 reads TGTGCCAGCAGTCTACAGGGGGGCATCTACGAGCAGTACTTC.

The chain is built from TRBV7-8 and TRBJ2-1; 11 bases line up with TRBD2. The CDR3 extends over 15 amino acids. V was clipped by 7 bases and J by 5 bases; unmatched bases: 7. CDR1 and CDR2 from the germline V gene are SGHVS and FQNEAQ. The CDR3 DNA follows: TGTGCCAGCATCCCGTCTAGCGGGGGGAACAATGAGCAGTTCTTC. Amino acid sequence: CASIPSSGGNNEQFF.

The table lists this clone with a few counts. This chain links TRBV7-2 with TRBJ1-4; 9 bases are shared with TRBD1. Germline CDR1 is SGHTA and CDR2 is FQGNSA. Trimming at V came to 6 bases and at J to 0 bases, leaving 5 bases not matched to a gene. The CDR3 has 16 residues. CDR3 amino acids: CASRRTGDATNEKLFF. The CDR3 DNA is TGTGCCAGCAGACGGACAGGGGATGCAACTAATGAAAAACTGTTTTTT.

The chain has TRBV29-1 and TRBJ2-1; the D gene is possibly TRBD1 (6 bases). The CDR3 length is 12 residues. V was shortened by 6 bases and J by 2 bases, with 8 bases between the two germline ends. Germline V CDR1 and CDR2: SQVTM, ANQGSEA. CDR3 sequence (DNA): TGCAGCGTAACAGGGACCTACAATGAGCAGTTCTTC. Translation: CSVTGTYNEQFF.

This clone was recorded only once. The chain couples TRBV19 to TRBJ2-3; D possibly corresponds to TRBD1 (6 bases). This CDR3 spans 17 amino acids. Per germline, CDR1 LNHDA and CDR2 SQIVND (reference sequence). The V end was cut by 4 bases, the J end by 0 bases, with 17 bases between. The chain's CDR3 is CASSKKDSPSSTDTQYF. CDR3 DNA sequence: TGTGCCAGTAGTAAAAAGGACAGTCCTTCTAGCACAGATACGCAGTATTTT.

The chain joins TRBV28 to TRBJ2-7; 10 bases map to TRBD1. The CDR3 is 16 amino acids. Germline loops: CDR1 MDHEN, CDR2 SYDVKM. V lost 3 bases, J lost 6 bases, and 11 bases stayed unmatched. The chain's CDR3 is CASSLPPGTGVPEQYF. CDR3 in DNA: TGTGCCAGCAGTTTGCCCCCCGGGACAGGGGTACCCGAGCAGTACTTC.

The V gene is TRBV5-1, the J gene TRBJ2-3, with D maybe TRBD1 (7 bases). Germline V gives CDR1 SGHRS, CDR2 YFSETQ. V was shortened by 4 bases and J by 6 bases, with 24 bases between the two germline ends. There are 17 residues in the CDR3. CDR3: CASSPLTGRGTIDTQYF. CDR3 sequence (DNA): TGCGCCAGCAGCCCACTGACAGGGCGCGGGACAATTGATACGCAGTATTTT.

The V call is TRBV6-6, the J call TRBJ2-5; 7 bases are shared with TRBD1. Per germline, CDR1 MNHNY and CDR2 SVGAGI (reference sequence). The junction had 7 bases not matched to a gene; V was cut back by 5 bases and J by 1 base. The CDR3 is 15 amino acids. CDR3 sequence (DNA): TGTGCCAGCAGTCCCCAAGGGACAGTCCAAGAGACCCAGTACTTC. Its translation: CASSPQGTVQETQYF.

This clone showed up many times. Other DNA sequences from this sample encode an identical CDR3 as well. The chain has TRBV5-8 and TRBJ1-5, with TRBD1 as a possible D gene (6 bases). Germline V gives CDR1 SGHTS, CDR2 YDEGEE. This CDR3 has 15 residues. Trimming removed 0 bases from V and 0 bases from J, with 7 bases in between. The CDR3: CASSLEGVSNQPQHF. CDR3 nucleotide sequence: TGTGCCAGCAGCTTGGAGGGGGTTAGCAATCAGCCCCAGCATTTT.